This TCR beta chain derives from a study of healthy donors' naive CD4 and CD8 T cells. Each TCR library used around 500 ng of total RNA and a linear amplification protocol. In the study's own analysis: 78,498 TCR alpha transcripts were sequenced from 4 to 6 healthy donors. A single record per CDR3 protein comes from TCRdb applying MiXCR to the reads. TCRdb, rather than the study authors, made the V and J calls. The data show about 180,000 distinct CDR3 sequences, about 70% seen once. The receptor was derived from a pool of human donors in good health; the sample pools cells from several healthy donors. The sample comprised naive CD4+ and CD8+ T cells sorted from blood, pooled from several donors.

The CDR3 reads CSVDQGNTIYF. DNA for the CDR3: TGCAGCGTTGATCAGGGGAACACCATATATTTT. This rearrangement joins TRBV29-1 to TRBJ1-3; D perhaps matches TRBD1 (6 bases). Trimming removed 3 bases at V and 7 bases at J, with 7 bases between. Germline CDR1 SQVTM, CDR2 ANQGSEA. The CDR3 sequence is 11 residues long.